These 15 T cell receptor beta chains share one sample of origin, sequenced in a study of cytomegalovirus exposure and HLA in healthy donors. The PCR contained 60 Vbeta and 13 Jbeta primers. The data were produced by immunoSEQ multiplex PCR, yet TCRdb's version contains in-frame clones alone and is incomplete. The table records 150,000 or so clones, 84% of them present only once. Sequencing input: PBMCs. These receptor sequences come from a boy under 10 years old in good health and CMV-seronegative.

The chain couples TRBV4-2 to TRBJ2-5, with 9 bases lining up with TRBD2. V shed 0 bases and J 11 bases; nucleotides not matched to a gene: 13. Germline CDR1 and CDR2: LGHNA and YNFKEQ. The CDR3 totals 16 residues. The CDR3 DNA reads as TGTGCCAGCAGCCAAGAATCGCGCGGGAGGGCCGAGGAGCAGTACTTC. It yields the protein CASSQESRGRAEEQYF.

This clone occurred once. The chain carries TRBV4-1 and TRBJ2-7; 8 nucleotides match TRBD1. V dropped 0 bases and J dropped 3; count of bases not matched to a gene: 7. Germline CDR1 reads MGHRA; CDR2 reads YSYEKL. The CDR3 has 16 residues. For the CDR3, the DNA is TGCGCCAGCAGCCAAGATCCGACAGGGGCTATCTACGAGCAGTACTTC. Its protein is CASSQDPTGAIYEQYF.

The CDR3 coding sequence is TGTGCCAGCAGCTTAGGAGGGACAGTAGAACATGAAAAACTGTTTTTT. It codes for CASSLGGTVEHEKLFF. The chain has TRBV7-9 and TRBJ1-4, with 7 bases aligning to TRBD1. Trimming at V came to 1 base and at J to 6 bases, leaving 8 bases not matched to a gene. The germline gives CDR1 SEHNR, CDR2 FQNEAQ (reference sequence). The CDR3 has 16 amino acids.

The genes are TRBV13 and TRBJ1-5, with D perhaps matching TRBD1 (6 bases). The CDR3 loop spans 16 amino acids. CDR1 is PRHDT and CDR2 is FYEKMQ in the germline V gene (reference sequence). The germline V and J ends were trimmed by 5 bases and 2 bases, with 16 bases remaining between them. CDR3: CASSRGGLGGNQPQHF. The CDR3 DNA reads as TGTGCCAGCAGCAGGGGGGGCCTGGGGGGCAATCAGCCCCAGCATTTT.

This chain links TRBV6-5 with TRBJ2-7, with 9 bases matching TRBD1. CDR1 is MNHEY and CDR2 is SVGAGI in the germline V gene. The CDR3 totals 15 residues. J was trimmed by 2 bases and V by 0 bases; bases with no gene match: 2. The CDR3 DNA is TGTGCCAGCAGTTACTCGAGACAGGGGGCCTACGAGCAGTACTTC. As protein: CASSYSRQGAYEQYF.

The rearrangement joins TRBV19 to TRBJ1-2; 7 bases align to TRBD1. Germline trimming cut 5 bases from V and 5 bases from J; bases unmatched to any gene: 11. From germline, CDR1 is LNHDA and CDR2 SQIVND (reference sequence). The CDR3 loop spans 15 amino acids. The CDR3 region is CASSLTGVQWYGYTF. In nucleotides, the CDR3 is TGTGCCAGTAGTCTAACAGGGGTACAGTGGTATGGCTACACCTTC.

This chain uses TRBV6-1 with TRBJ2-3; no reliable D call. The germline V gene encodes CDR1 MNHNS and CDR2 SASEGT. This CDR3 is 14 amino acids long. V was cut by 10 bases and J by 2 bases, with 16 bases left in between. The CDR3, as DNA: TGTGCCATCTCCCCGACGGGTTACACAGATACGCAGTATTTT. Translating gives CAISPTGYTDTQYF.

The rearrangement links TRBV7-9 to TRBJ1-1, with D unresolved. The germline V gene has CDR1 SEHNR and CDR2 FQNEAQ (reference sequence). This CDR3 is 16 amino acids long. With 5 bases removed from V and 2 bases from J, the gap between germline ends came to 18 bases. CDR3 in DNA: TGTGCCAGCAGCCCGACGAGGCCCAGTACAAACACTGAAGCTTTCTTT. This gives the protein CASSPTRPSTNTEAFF. Using reference TRBV7-9 and TRBJ1-1 for the parts outside the CDR3, the full variable domain is DTGVSQNPRHKITKRGQNVTFRCDPISEHNRLYWYRQTLGQGPEFLTYFQNEAQLEKSRLLSDRFSAERPKGSFSTLEIQRTEQGDSAMYLCASSPTRPSTNTEAFFGQGTRLTVV.

This chain connects TRBV18 to TRBJ2-1; weak D call: TRBD1 (6 bases). The CDR3 sequence is 15 residues long. The germline V gene has CDR1 KGHSH and CDR2 LQKENI. V was shortened by 3 bases and J by 2 bases, with 11 bases between the two germline ends. The CDR3 coding sequence is TGTGCCAGCTCACCCGGGACACTTACCTACAATGAGCAGTTCTTC. Translating it yields CASSPGTLTYNEQFF.

V and J are TRBV5-1 and TRBJ2-7, with 9 nucleotides matching TRBD1. The CDR3 covers 15 residues. Germline V gene sequence: CDR1 SGHRS, CDR2 YFSETQ. Losses at the gene ends were 1 base for V and 6 bases for J; bases not matched to a gene: 8. The CDR3 DNA sequence: TGCGCCAGCAGCTTGTTTTTCGGGACAGGGTCCGAGCAGTACTTC. It yields the protein CASSLFFGTGSEQYF.

The chain uses TRBV5-1 and TRBJ2-1; D uncertain. Germline CDR1 SGHRS, CDR2 YFSETQ. Trimming left V 2 bases short and J 5 bases short, with 8 bases between. The length of the CDR3 is 13 residues. CDR3 nucleotide sequence: TGCGCCAGCAGCTTCACAGCCGACAATGAGCAGTTCTTC. As protein: CASSFTADNEQFF.

This chain links TRBV4-1 with TRBJ2-7; 10 nucleotides line up with TRBD2. Germline assignment: CDR1 MGHRA and CDR2 YSYEKL. The V gene end was trimmed by 1 base and the J gene end by 3 bases; junction bases not matched to a gene: 6. The CDR3 extends over 16 amino acids. CDR3 DNA sequence: TGCGCCAGCAGCCAAGTAGAGTCTAGCGGGGGCTACGAGCAGTACTTC. Translating gives CASSQVESSGGYEQYF.

CDR3 sequence (DNA): TGTGCCAGCACAAACGGACAGGTACCCGGGGAGCTGTTTTTT. It translates to CASTNGQVPGELFF. The V gene is TRBV2, the J gene TRBJ2-2; 7 bases match TRBD1. This CDR3 comprises 14 residues. J gave up 6 bases and V 7 bases, and 8 bases lay outside the gene matches. Germline V gene lookup returns CDR1 SNHLY and CDR2 FYNNEI.

This chain links TRBV19 with TRBJ2-5, with 7 positions matching TRBD1. V lost 5 bases and J lost 2; bases outside the gene matches: 2. This CDR3 contains 13 residues. Per germline, CDR1 LNHDA and CDR2 SQIVND (reference sequence). CDR3 nucleotides: TGTGCCAGTAGTTTGGGACAGCAAGAGACCCAGTACTTC. It is translated as CASSLGQQETQYF.

Turning to this clone: Other DNA sequences of this sample code for an identical CDR3. The rearrangement joins TRBV20-1 to TRBJ1-1, with D perhaps matching TRBD1 (5 bases). V was shortened by 3 bases and J by 5 bases, with 7 bases between the two germline ends. There are 11 residues in the CDR3. CDR1 DFQATT and CDR2 SNEGSKA come from the germline V gene (reference sequence). CDR3 sequence: CSARGGTEAFF. The CDR3 DNA is TGCAGTGCTAGGGGGGGAACTGAAGCTTTCTTT.